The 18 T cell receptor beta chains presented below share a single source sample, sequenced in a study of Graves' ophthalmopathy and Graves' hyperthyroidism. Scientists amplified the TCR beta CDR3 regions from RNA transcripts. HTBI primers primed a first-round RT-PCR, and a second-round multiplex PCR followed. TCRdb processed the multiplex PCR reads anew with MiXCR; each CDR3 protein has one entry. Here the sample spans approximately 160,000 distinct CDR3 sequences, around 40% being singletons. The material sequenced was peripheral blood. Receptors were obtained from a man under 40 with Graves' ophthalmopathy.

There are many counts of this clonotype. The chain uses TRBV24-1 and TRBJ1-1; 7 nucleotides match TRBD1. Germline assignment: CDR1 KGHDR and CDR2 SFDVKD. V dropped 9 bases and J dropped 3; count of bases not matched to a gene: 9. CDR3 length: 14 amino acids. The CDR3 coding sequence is TGTGCCACCCGCCAGACAGGGCGGGACACTGAAGCTTTCTTT. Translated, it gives CATRQTGRDTEAFF.

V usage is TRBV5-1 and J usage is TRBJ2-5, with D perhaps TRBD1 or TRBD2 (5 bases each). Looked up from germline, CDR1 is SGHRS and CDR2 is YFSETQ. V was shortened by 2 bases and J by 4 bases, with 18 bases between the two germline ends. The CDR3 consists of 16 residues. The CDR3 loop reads CASSLPFEGLGETQYF. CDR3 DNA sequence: TGCGCCAGCAGCTTACCATTTGAGGGGCTGGGAGAGACCCAGTACTTC. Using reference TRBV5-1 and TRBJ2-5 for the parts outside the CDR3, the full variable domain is KAGVTQTPRYLIKTRGQQVTLSCSPISGHRSVSWYQQTPGQGLQFLFEYFSETQRNKGNFPGRFSGRQFSNSRSEMNVSTLELGDSALYLCASSLPFEGLGETQYFGPGTRLLVL.

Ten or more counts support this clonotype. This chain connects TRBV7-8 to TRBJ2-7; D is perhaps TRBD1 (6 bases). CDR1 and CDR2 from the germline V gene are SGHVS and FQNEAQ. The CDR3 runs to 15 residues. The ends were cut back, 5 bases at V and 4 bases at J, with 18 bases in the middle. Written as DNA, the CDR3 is TGTGCCAGCAGCCACTTGGGGCGCCAGGGGTACGAGCAGTACTTC. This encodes CASSHLGRQGYEQYF.

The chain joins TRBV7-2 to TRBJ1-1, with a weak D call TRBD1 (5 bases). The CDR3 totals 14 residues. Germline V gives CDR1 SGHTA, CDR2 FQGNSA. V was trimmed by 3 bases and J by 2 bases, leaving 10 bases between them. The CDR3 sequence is CASSFRVKNTEAFF. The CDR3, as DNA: TGTGCCAGCAGCTTCAGGGTGAAAAACACTGAAGCTTTCTTT.

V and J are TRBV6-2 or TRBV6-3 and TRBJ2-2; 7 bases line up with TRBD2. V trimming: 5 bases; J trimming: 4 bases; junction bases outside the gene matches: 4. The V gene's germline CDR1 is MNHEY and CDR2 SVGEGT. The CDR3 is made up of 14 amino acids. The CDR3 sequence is CASSHPGGTGELFF. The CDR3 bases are TGTGCCAGCAGTCACCCGGGAGGCACCGGGGAGCTGTTTTTT.

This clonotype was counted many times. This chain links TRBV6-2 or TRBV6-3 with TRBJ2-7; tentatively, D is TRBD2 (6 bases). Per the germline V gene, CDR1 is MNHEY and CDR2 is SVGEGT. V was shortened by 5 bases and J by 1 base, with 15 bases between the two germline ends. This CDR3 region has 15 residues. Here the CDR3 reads CASSDLLSGSYEQYF. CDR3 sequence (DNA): TGTGCCAGCAGTGACCTATTAAGCGGGTCCTACGAGCAGTACTTC.

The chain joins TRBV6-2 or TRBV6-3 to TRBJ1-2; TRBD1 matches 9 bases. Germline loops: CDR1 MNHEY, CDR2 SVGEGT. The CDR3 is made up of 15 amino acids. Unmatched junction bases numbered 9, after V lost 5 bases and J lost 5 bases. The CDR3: CASSTWNRGRYGYTF. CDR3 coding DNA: TGTGCCAGCAGTACCTGGAACAGGGGGCGTTATGGCTACACCTTC.

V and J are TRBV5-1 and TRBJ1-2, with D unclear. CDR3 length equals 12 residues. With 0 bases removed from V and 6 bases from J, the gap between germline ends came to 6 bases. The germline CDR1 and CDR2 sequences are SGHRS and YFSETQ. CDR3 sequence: CASSLVGDGYTF. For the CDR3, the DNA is TGCGCCAGCAGCTTGGTCGGGGATGGCTACACCTTC.

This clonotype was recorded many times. The CDR3: CASRDWGSQPQHF. The CDR3 DNA sequence: TGTGCCAGCAGGGACTGGGGCAGTCAGCCCCAGCATTTT. V is TRBV6-1 and J is TRBJ1-5, with D perhaps matching TRBD1 (5 bases). Per germline, CDR1 MNHNS and CDR2 SASEGT. The germline V and J ends were trimmed by 6 bases and 6 bases, with 12 bases remaining between them. CDR3 length equals 13 residues.

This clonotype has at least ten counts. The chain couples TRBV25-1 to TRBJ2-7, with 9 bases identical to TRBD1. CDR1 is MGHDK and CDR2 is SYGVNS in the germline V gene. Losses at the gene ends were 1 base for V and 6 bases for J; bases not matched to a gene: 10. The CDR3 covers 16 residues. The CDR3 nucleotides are TGTGCCAGCAGTGAATCCGGGACAGGGCCGGTTAGCGAGCAGTACTTC. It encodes CASSESGTGPVSEQYF.

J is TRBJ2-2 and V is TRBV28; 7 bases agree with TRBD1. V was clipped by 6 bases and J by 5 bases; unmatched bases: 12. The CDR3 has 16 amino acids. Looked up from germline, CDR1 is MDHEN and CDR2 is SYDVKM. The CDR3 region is CASRPLHRGGTGELFF. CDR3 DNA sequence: TGTGCCAGCAGACCCCTACACAGGGGTGGGACCGGGGAGCTGTTTTTT.

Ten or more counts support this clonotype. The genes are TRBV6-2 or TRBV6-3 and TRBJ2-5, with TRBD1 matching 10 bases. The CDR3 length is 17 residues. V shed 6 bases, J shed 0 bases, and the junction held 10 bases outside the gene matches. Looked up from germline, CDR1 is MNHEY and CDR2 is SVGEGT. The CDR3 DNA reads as TGTGCCAGCAGCTATCATATCGGGACAGGGGACCAAGAGACCCAGTACTTC. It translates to CASSYHIGTGDQETQYF.

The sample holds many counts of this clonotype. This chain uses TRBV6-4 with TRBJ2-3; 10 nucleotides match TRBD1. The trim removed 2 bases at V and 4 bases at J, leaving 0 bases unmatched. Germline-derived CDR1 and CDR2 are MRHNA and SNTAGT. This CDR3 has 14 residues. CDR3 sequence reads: CASSDGTGADTQYF. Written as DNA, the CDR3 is TGTGCCAGCAGTGACGGGACAGGGGCAGATACGCAGTATTTT.

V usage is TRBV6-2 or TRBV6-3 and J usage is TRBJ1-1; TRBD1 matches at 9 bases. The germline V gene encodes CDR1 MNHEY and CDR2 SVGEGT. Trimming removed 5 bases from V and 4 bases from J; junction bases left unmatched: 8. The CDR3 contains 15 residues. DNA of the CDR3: TGTGCCAGCAGTCGTCGGACAGGGGTGGGCACTGAAGCTTTCTTT. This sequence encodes CASSRRTGVGTEAFF.

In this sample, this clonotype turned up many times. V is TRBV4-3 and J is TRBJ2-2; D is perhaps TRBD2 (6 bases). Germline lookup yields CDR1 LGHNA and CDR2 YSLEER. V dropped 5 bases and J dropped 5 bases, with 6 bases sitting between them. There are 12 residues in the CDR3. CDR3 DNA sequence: TGCGCCAGCAGCGGGGGGACCGGGGAGCTGTTTTTT. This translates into CASSGGTGELFF.

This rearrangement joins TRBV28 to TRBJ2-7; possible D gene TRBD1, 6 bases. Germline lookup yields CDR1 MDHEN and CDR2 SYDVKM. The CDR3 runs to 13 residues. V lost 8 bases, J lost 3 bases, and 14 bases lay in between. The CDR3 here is CASAPGTNYEQYF. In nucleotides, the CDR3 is TGTGCCAGCGCACCCGGGACAAACTACGAGCAGTACTTC. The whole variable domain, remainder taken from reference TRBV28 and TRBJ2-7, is DVKVTQSSRYLVKRTGEKVFLECVQDMDHENMFWYRQDPGLGLRLIYFSYDVKMKEKGDIPEGYSVSREKKERFSLILESASTNQTSMYLCASAPGTNYEQYFGPGTRLTVT.

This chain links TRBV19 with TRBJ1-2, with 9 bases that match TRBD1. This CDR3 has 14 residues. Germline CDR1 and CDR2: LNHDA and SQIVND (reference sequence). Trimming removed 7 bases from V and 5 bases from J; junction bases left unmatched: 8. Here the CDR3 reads CASNSGQGRYGYTF. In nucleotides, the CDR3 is TGTGCCAGTAACAGCGGACAGGGGCGTTATGGCTACACCTTC.

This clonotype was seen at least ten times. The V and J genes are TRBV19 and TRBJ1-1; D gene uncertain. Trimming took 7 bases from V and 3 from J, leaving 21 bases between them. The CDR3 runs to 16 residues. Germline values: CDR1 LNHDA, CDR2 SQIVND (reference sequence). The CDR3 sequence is CASNRRVDPSDTEAFF. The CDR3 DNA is TGTGCCAGTAATAGAAGGGTGGATCCCTCGGACACTGAAGCTTTCTTT.